The clone carrying this T cell receptor beta chain appeared many times. The data were taken from a study of T-cell reconstitution after alpha-beta-depleted transplantation in children. For TCRbeta, the library was prepared with unique molecular identifiers. From the PCR reads, TCRdb called clonotypes with MiXCR, one entry per CDR3 protein. The data hold about 7,200 distinct CDR3 sequences, with 5% to 5.5% observed a single time. Trimming cost V 7 bases and J 0 bases, with 18 bases left between them. Germline CDR1 reads LGHDT; CDR2 reads YNNKEL (reference sequence). The CDR3 is 17 amino acids. The sequenced sample was PBMCs, mostly from graft donor cells, obtained 180 days after TCRalphabeta/CD19-depleted stem cell transplant. This chain joins TRBV3-1 and TRBJ2-2; maybe TRBD1 (7 bases). The receptor was derived from a child less than two years old who had a stem cell transplant for acute myeloid leukemia, so the T cells may come from the graft donor. The CDR3 coding sequence is TGTGCCAGCACCTACGCAGGGGGGACGGCGAACACCGGGGAGCTGTTTTTT. This gives the protein CASTYAGGTANTGELFF. The whole variable domain, filled in from reference TRBV3-1 and TRBJ2-2, reads DTAVSQTPKYLVTQMGNDKSIKCEQNLGHDTMYWYKQDSKKFLKIMFSYNNKELIINETVPNRFSPKSPDKAHLNLHINSLELGDSAVYFCASTYAGGTANTGELFFGEGSRLTVL.